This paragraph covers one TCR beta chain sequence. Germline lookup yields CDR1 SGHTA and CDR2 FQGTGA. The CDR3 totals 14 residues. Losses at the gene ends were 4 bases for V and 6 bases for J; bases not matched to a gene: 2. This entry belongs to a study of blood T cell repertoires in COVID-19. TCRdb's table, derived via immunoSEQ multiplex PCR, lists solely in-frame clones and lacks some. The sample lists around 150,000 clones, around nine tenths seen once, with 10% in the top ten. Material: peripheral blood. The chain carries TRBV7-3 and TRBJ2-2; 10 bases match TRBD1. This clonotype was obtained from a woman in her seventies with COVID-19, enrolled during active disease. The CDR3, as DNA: TGTGCCAGCAGCTGGACAGGGGGTTCCGGGGAGCTGTTTTTT. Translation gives CASSWTGGSGELFF.